This T cell receptor (beta chain) was sequenced in a study of T-cell memory formation after mild COVID-19. Notes on the study in general: Contracting clones localized mainly to CM and EM when CD4+ and mainly to EMRA when CD8+. Contracting clones from day 15 to 85 showed balanced CD4/CD8; later expanders favored CD4+.

Trimming removed 1 base from V and 4 bases from J, with 10 bases in between. The germline gives CDR1 LGHDT, CDR2 YNNKEL (reference sequence). The CDR3 has 14 amino acids. Worth noting for this clonotype: Its matching antigen is unknown.

MiXCR, applied by TCRdb to the 5' RACE reads, yields one record per CDR3 protein. The repertoire holds roughly 450,000 distinct CDR3 sequences, with about 18% as singletons. This receptor was taken from an adult woman who had mild COVID-19 (a few samples of this study predate the infection). Cell type and time point are not known. The sample consisted of PBMCs or a T cell subset sorted from them (not recorded which). The V and J genes are TRBV3-1 and TRBJ1-1; tentatively, D is TRBD1 (5 bases). CDR3 coding DNA: TGTGCCAGCAGCCAAGGTGGAGGGACCACTGAAGCTTTCTTT. This sequence encodes CASSQGGGTTEAFF.